This TCR beta chain was documented in a study of shared clonotypes between healthy human individuals. Germline-derived CDR1 and CDR2 are SGHTA and FQGNSA. V shed 1 base and J shed 6 bases, with 13 bases lying between them. The CDR3 is 15 residues long. Authors' analysis steps: Filtering differed for immunoSEQ, which gave only junction sequences without quality scores. Profiling relied on immunoSEQ multiplex PCR, and the TCRdb table lists in-frame clones only, not all of them. The D gene and trimming were derived from the DNA, and the V and J assignments and clone size from that table. Among about 470,000 clones listed, roughly 77% were seen once.

Input material: PBMCs. The chain employs TRBV7-2 and TRBJ1-5; D is possibly TRBD1 (6 bases). This receptor was taken from a woman between 35 and 50 years old in good health. Some clones in this sample may be carry-over from other donors' samples. Here the CDR3 DNA reads TGTGCCAGCAGCTTAGGGCCACAGGGTGGTCAGCCCCAGCATTTT. It encodes CASSLGPQGGQPQHF. The full variable domain, with the rest looked up from reference TRBV7-2 and TRBJ1-5, is GAGVSQSPSNKVTEKGKDVELRCDPISGHTALYWYRQSLGQGLEFLIYFQGNSAPDKSGLPSDRFSAERTGGSVSTLTIQRTQQEDSAVYLCASSLGPQGGQPQHFGDGTRLSIL.